The rows below give T cell receptor beta chains drawn from one sample of a study of shared clonotypes between healthy human individuals. TCRdb's table, derived via immunoSEQ multiplex PCR, lists solely in-frame clones and lacks some. The table shows approximately 2.4 million clones, with approximately 94% occurring only once. Material: naive CD4+ T cells sorted from blood. These receptors all come from a man between 18 and 29 years old in good health. Both conserved end residues are part of each CDR3. The order of the fields is V gene, clone size, J gene, D gene, CDR3 DNA, CDR3 protein. The D gene is left open where the match is weak. Rows may omit the clone size; those that give it use once, few, many or a size class.

v_call: TRBV5-1
clone_size: .
j_call: TRBJ2-2
d_call: TRBD2
cdr3_nt: TGCGCCAGCGTCGGACTAGCGGGAGATGGCGGGGAGCTGTTTTTT
cdr3_aa: CASVGLAGDGGELFF

v_call: TRBV4-3
clone_size: once
j_call: TRBJ2-1
d_call: TRBD2
cdr3_nt: TGCGCCAGCAGCCAGGATTTGGGACTAGCGGGCAATGAGCAGTTCTTC
cdr3_aa: CASSQDLGLAGNEQFF

v_call: TRBV5-6
clone_size: .
j_call: TRBJ1-5
d_call: TRBD1
cdr3_nt: TGTGCCTGCTTGACAGGGCTTTGGCAGCCCCAGCATTTT
cdr3_aa: CACLTGLWQPQHF

v_call: TRBV5-6
clone_size: .
j_call: TRBJ2-1
d_call: TRBD1
cdr3_nt: TGTGCCAGCAGCAAACAGGGGGTAAGCTCCTACAATGAGCAGTTCTTC
cdr3_aa: CASSKQGVSSYNEQFF

v_call: TRBV2
clone_size: .
j_call: TRBJ1-5
d_call: .
cdr3_nt: TGTGCCAGCAGCCCCGGGATCAATCAGCCCCAGCATTTT
cdr3_aa: CASSPGINQPQHF

v_call: TRBV19
clone_size: .
j_call: TRBJ1-2
d_call: TRBD1
cdr3_nt: TGTGCCAGTAGTTCAACAGGGGGCGCCGAGGGTGGCTACACCTTC
cdr3_aa: CASSSTGGAEGGYTF

v_call: TRBV7-2
clone_size: .
j_call: TRBJ2-7
d_call: TRBD1
cdr3_nt: TGTGCCAGCAGCACAACAGGGGGGAGTATCTACGAGCAGTACTTC
cdr3_aa: CASSTTGGSIYEQYF

v_call: TRBV18
clone_size: once
j_call: TRBJ1-4
d_call: TRBD1
cdr3_nt: TGTGCCAGCTCACCGGAGACAGGGGAACAGCTGTTTTTT
cdr3_aa: CASSPETGEQLFF

v_call: TRBV28
clone_size: .
j_call: TRBJ2-1
d_call: .
cdr3_nt: TGTGCCAGCAGTTTTGAAGGGATATCCTACAATGAGCAGTTCTTC
cdr3_aa: CASSFEGISYNEQFF

v_call: TRBV10-3
clone_size: .
j_call: TRBJ2-2
d_call: TRBD2
cdr3_nt: TGTGCCATCAGTGACCCTAGCGGGGGGGTCGGGGAGCTGTTTTTT
cdr3_aa: CAISDPSGGVGELFF

v_call: TRBV30
clone_size: .
j_call: TRBJ1-2
d_call: .
cdr3_nt: TGTGCCTGGAGTGTTCAGGGCTCTTATGGCTACACCTTC
cdr3_aa: CAWSVQGSYGYTF

v_call: TRBV5-1
clone_size: .
j_call: TRBJ2-4
d_call: .
cdr3_nt: TGCGCCAGCAGCTCGGGTCCCCCAGCCAAAAACATTCAGTACTTC
cdr3_aa: CASSSGPPAKNIQYF

v_call: TRBV28
clone_size: .
j_call: TRBJ1-1
d_call: TRBD1
cdr3_nt: TGTGCCAGCTCCCTGGGGACAGGGTCGAACACTGAAGCTTTCTTT
cdr3_aa: CASSLGTGSNTEAFF

v_call: TRBV2
clone_size: .
j_call: TRBJ1-6
d_call: .
cdr3_nt: TGTGCCAGCACCCCGTGGCTAGGGGATTCACCCCTCCACTTT
cdr3_aa: CASTPWLGDSPLHF

v_call: TRBV7-8
clone_size: once
j_call: TRBJ1-5
d_call: .
cdr3_nt: TGTGCCAGCAGCCCTCCCGGGGCCCAGCCCCAGCATTTT
cdr3_aa: CASSPPGAQPQHF

v_call: TRBV28
clone_size: .
j_call: TRBJ1-3
d_call: .
cdr3_nt: TGTGCCAGCAGTTCCCCGGGACAACCAAACTCTGGAAACACCATATATTTT
cdr3_aa: CASSSPGQPNSGNTIYF

v_call: TRBV6-5
clone_size: .
j_call: TRBJ2-2
d_call: TRBD1
cdr3_nt: TGTGCCAGCAGCACCGGACAGGGGGACACCGGGGAGCTGTTTTTT
cdr3_aa: CASSTGQGDTGELFF

v_call: TRBV6-1
clone_size: once
j_call: TRBJ2-3
d_call: .
cdr3_nt: TGTGCCAGCAGTGAAGAAGGGTACACGCAGTATTTT
cdr3_aa: CASSEEGYTQYF

v_call: TRBV2
clone_size: once
j_call: TRBJ1-6
d_call: TRBD1
cdr3_nt: TGTGCCAGCAGGGGGGGACAGGGGAATAATTCACCCCTCCACTTT
cdr3_aa: CASRGGQGNNSPLHF

v_call: TRBV11-3
clone_size: .
j_call: TRBJ2-1
d_call: .
cdr3_nt: TGTGCCAGCAGCTTTTCGGGGCTCGGTGAGCAGTTCTTC
cdr3_aa: CASSFSGLGEQFF

v_call: TRBV2
clone_size: .
j_call: TRBJ1-4
d_call: .
cdr3_nt: TGTGCCAGCAGAAGGGGTTTTGGTGAAAAACTGTTTTTT
cdr3_aa: CASRRGFGEKLFF

v_call: TRBV28
clone_size: once
j_call: TRBJ1-6
d_call: .
cdr3_nt: TGTGCCAGCAGTTCCTCCGAAGGATTCTCCTATAATTCACCCCTCCACTTT
cdr3_aa: CASSSSEGFSYNSPLHF

v_call: TRBV10-3
clone_size: .
j_call: TRBJ2-3
d_call: .
cdr3_nt: TGTGCCACCCGGGCACCTAGCACAGATACGCAGTATTTT
cdr3_aa: CATRAPSTDTQYF

v_call: TRBV7-8
clone_size: .
j_call: TRBJ1-6
d_call: .
cdr3_nt: TGTGCCAGCAGCTTAGCGAAACGGAATTCACCCCTCCACTTT
cdr3_aa: CASSLAKRNSPLHF

v_call: TRBV9
clone_size: .
j_call: TRBJ1-2
d_call: .
cdr3_nt: TGTGCCAGCAGCACCTCGGCGGGGGTCCCCTATGGCTACACCTTC
cdr3_aa: CASSTSAGVPYGYTF

v_call: TRBV5-8
clone_size: .
j_call: TRBJ2-3
d_call: .
cdr3_nt: TGTGCCAGCAGCTTGGGGTTCGGGGTAACCACAGATACGCAGTATTTT
cdr3_aa: CASSLGFGVTTDTQYF

v_call: TRBV29-1
clone_size: .
j_call: TRBJ2-3
d_call: .
cdr3_nt: TGCAGCGTTGAAAGTTGGGGGGGGGCCACAGATACGCAGTATTTT
cdr3_aa: CSVESWGGATDTQYF

v_call: TRBV25-1
clone_size: .
j_call: TRBJ2-3
d_call: .
cdr3_nt: TGTGCCAGCAGTGCGGGGGCAGATACGCAGTATTTT
cdr3_aa: CASSAGADTQYF

v_call: TRBV5-1
clone_size: .
j_call: TRBJ2-7
d_call: .
cdr3_nt: TGCGCCAGCAGCAGCTCCTACGAGCAGTACTTC
cdr3_aa: CASSSSYEQYF

v_call: TRBV5-4
clone_size: once
j_call: TRBJ1-1
d_call: .
cdr3_nt: TGTGCCAGCAGCTTTTCGACAGAGCTGAACACTGAAGCTTTCTTT
cdr3_aa: CASSFSTELNTEAFF

v_call: TRBV4-1
clone_size: .
j_call: TRBJ2-7
d_call: .
cdr3_nt: TGCGCCAGCAGCCCGACAGGTTTCTACCAGCAGTACTTC
cdr3_aa: CASSPTGFYQQYF

v_call: TRBV18
clone_size: .
j_call: TRBJ1-1
d_call: .
cdr3_nt: TGTGCCAGCTCCGGACAGCCTAACACTGAAGCTTTCTTT
cdr3_aa: CASSGQPNTEAFF

v_call: TRBV6-1
clone_size: .
j_call: TRBJ2-3
d_call: .
cdr3_nt: TGTGCCAGTTCCACAGGGACTAGCACAGATACGCAGTATTTT
cdr3_aa: CASSTGTSTDTQYF

v_call: TRBV10-2
clone_size: .
j_call: TRBJ2-3
d_call: TRBD1
cdr3_nt: TGCGCCAGCAGTGAGTCAGGGGGCAACACAGATACGCAGTATTTT
cdr3_aa: CASSESGGNTDTQYF

v_call: TRBV6-6
clone_size: .
j_call: TRBJ1-3
d_call: TRBD1
cdr3_nt: TGTGCCAGCAGTTACTCGGGACAGCCTTTTGGAAACACCATATATTTT
cdr3_aa: CASSYSGQPFGNTIYF

v_call: TRBV6-6
clone_size: .
j_call: TRBJ1-3
d_call: .
cdr3_nt: TGTGCCAGCAGTTCTCCTTTGAGTTCTGGAAACACCATATATTTT
cdr3_aa: CASSSPLSSGNTIYF

v_call: TRBV5-1
clone_size: .
j_call: TRBJ2-3
d_call: TRBD1
cdr3_nt: TGCGCCAGCGGGACACAGGGGGTCCTCACAGATACGCAGTATTTT
cdr3_aa: CASGTQGVLTDTQYF

v_call: TRBV7-2
clone_size: .
j_call: TRBJ2-3
d_call: TRBD2
cdr3_nt: TGTGCCAGCAGCCCTAGCGGGAGGGCCGGTCGAACAGATACGCAGTATTTT
cdr3_aa: CASSPSGRAGRTDTQYF